The sequence of this TCR beta chain was determined in a study of breast tumors, draining lymph nodes, adjacent tissues. Regarding the study as a whole: Luminal-like breast cancer showed significantly greater tumor-nontumor repertoire similarity than basal-like breast cancer did. Tumors had less TCR diversity than lymph nodes, more than nontumor tissue.

CDR1 is MDHEN and CDR2 is SYDVKM in the germline V gene. The ends were cut back, 8 bases at V and 6 bases at J, with 19 bases in the middle. CDR3 length: 14 amino acids. This clonotype occurred a few times. The antigen remains undetermined. Breast cancer patients provided tissue from their axillary draining lymph nodes. One entry per CDR3 protein, called by TCRdb with MiXCR from the multiplex PCR reads. Found here are under 250,000 distinct CDR3 sequences, 32% of them singletons; the top ten hold 1.3% to 1.5%. Sequencing was done on a sample of axillary lymph node tissue. The receptor was derived from a female donor with breast cancer. Some clones in this sample may be carry-over from other donors' samples. The chain is built from TRBV28 and TRBJ1-2; no clear D. The CDR3 nucleotides are TGTGCCAGCGGCTACCGGGTCCCGGGCCATGGCTACACCTTC. Amino acid sequence: CASGYRVPGHGYTF.